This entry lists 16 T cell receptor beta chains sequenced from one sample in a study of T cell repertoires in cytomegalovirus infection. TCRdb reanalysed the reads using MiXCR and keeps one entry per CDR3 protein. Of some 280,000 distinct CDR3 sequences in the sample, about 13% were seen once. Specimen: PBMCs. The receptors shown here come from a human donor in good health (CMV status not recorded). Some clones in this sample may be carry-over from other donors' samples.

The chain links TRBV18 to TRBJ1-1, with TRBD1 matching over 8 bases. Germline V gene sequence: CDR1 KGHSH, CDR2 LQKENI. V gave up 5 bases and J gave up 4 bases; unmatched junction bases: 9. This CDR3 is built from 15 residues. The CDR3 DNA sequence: TGTGCCAGCTCATCGACAGGGGAGCGAGGCACTGAAGCTTTCTTT. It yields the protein CASSSTGERGTEAFF. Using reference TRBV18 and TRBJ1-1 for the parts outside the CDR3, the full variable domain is NAGVMQNPRHLVRRRGQEARLRCSPMKGHSHVYWYRQLPEEGLKFMVYLQKENIIDESGMPKERFSAEFPKEGPSILRIQQVVRGDSAAYFCASSSTGERGTEAFFGQGTRLTVV.

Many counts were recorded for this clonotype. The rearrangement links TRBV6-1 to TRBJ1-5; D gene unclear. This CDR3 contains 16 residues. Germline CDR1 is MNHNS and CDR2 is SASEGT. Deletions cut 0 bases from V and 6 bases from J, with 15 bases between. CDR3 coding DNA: TGTGCCAGCAGTGAAGCTAAATTGCTGTGGGCTCAGCCCCAGCATTTT. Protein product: CASSEAKLLWAQPQHF.

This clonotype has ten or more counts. The CDR3 nucleotides read TGTGCCAGCAGTGTGGCTAACTATGGCTACACCTTC. Translated, it gives CASSVANYGYTF. The rearrangement links TRBV28 to TRBJ1-2; the D is unclear. The CDR3 spans 12 residues. Trimming shortened V by 5 bases and J by 0 bases, and 4 bases separated the two germline ends. CDR1 and CDR2 (germline): MDHEN, SYDVKM.

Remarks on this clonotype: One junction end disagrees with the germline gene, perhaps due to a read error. The chain's CDR3 is CNARESGRGTDTQYF. The CDR3 DNA follows: TGCAATGCTAGAGAATCAGGGAGGGGCACAGATACGCAGTATTTT. The rearrangement joins TRBV20-1 to TRBJ2-3, with 7 positions matching TRBD2. The CDR3 has 15 residues. CDR1 is DFQATT, CDR2 SNEGSKA, per germline (reference sequence).

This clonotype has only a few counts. The CDR3 here is CASSEYTGKHEQYF. As DNA, the CDR3 is TGTGCCAGCAGTGAATACACAGGGAAACACGAGCAGTACTTC. The chain couples TRBV25-1 to TRBJ2-7; weak D call: TRBD1 (6 bases). Germline-derived CDR1 and CDR2 are MGHDK and SYGVNS. V lost 0 bases, J lost 5 bases, and 11 bases lay in between. CDR3 size: 14 residues.

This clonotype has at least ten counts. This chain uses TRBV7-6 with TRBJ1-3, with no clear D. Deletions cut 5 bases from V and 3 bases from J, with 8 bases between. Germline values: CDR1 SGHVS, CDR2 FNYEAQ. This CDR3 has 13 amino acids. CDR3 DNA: TGTGCCAGCAGCACCGGGAATGGAAACACCATATATTTT. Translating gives CASSTGNGNTIYF.

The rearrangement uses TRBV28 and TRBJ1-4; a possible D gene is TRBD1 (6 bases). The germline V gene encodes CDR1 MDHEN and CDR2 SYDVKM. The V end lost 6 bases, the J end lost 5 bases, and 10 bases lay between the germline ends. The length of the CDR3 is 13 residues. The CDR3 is CASSRGYNEKLFF. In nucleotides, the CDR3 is TGTGCCAGCAGCAGGGGATACAATGAAAAACTGTTTTTT.

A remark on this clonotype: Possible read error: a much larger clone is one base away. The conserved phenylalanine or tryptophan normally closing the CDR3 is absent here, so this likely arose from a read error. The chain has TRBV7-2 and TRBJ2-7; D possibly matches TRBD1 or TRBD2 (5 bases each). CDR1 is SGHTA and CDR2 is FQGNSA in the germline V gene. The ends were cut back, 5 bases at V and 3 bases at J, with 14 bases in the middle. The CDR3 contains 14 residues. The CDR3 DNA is TGTGCCAGCAGCCTCCGGGGCAGGATCTACGAGCAGTACTTG. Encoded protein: CASSLRGRIYEQYL.

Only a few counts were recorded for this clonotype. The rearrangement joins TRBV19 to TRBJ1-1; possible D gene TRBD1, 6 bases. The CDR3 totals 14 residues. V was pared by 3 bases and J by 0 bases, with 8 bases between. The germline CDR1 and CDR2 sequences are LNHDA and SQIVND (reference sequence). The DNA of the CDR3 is TGTGCCAGTAGTATGACAGGCATGAACACTGAAGCTTTCTTT. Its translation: CASSMTGMNTEAFF.

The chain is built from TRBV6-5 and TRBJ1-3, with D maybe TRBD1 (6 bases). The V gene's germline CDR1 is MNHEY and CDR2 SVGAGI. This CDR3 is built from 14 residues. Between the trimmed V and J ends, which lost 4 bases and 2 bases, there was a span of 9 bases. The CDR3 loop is CASSSRGPGNTIYF. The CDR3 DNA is TGTGCCAGCAGTTCTCGGGGGCCTGGAAACACCATATATTTT.

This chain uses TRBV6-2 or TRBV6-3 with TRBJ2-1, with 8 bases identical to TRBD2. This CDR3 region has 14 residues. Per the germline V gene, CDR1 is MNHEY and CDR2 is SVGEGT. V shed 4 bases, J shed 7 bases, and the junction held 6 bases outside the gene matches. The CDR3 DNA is TGTGCCAGCAGTTCTCTAGCGGGCCGAAATGAGCAGTTCTTC. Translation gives CASSSLAGRNEQFF.

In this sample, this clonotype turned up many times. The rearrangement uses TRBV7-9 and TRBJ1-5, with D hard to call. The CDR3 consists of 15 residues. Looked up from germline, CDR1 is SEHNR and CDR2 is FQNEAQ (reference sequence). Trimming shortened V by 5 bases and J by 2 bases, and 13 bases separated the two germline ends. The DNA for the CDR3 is TGTGCCAGCAGCCACGGGAGTGATGGCAATCAGCCCCAGCATTTT. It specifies CASSHGSDGNQPQHF.

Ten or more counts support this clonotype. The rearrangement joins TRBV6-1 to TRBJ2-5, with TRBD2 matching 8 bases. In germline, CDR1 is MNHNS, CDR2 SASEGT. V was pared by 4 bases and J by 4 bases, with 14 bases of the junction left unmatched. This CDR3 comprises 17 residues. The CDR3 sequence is CASSGYGGRGRSETQYF. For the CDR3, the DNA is TGTGCCAGCAGTGGATATGGAGGTCGCGGGAGGTCAGAGACCCAGTACTTC.

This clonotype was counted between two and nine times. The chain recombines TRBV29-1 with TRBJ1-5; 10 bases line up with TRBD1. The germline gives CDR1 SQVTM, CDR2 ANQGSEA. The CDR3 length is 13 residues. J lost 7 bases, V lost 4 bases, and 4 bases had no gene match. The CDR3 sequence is CSVGDRGQQPQHF. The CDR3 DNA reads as TGCAGCGTTGGGGACAGGGGACAGCAGCCCCAGCATTTT.

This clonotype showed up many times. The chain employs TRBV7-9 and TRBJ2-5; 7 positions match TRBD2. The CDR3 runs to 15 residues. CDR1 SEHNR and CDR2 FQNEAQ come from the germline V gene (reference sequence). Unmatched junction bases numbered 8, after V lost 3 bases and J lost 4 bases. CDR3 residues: CASSFSATGGETQYF. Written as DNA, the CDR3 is TGTGCCAGCAGCTTTAGCGCGACGGGGGGAGAGACCCAGTACTTC.

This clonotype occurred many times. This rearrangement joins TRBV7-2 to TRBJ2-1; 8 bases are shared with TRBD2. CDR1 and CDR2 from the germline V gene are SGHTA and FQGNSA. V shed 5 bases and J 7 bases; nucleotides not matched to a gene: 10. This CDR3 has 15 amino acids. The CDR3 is CASSRQSGSTNEQFF. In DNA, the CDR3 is TGTGCCAGCAGCCGCCAGAGCGGGAGTACAAATGAGCAGTTCTTC.